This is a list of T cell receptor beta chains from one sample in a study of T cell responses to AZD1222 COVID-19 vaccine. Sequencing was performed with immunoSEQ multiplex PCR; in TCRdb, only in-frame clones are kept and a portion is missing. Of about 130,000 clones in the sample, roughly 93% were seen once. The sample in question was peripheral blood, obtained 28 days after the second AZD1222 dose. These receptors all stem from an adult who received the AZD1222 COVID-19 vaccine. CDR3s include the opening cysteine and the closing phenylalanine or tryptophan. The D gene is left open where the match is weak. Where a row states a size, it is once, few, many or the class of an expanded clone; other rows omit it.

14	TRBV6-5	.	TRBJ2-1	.	CASRKPGTLNEQFF	TGTGCCAGCAGAAAACCCGGGACTCTCAATGAGCAGTTCTTC
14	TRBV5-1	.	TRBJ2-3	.	CASSSDGLTDTQYF	TGCGCCAGCAGCTCGGACGGCCTCACAGATACGCAGTATTTT
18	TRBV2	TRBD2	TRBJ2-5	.	CASSDPTLLAGGFETQYF	TGTGCCAGCAGTGATCCGACTCTACTAGCGGGAGGTTTTGAGACCCAGTACTTC
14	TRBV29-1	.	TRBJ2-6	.	CSVEVSAGANVLTF	TGCAGCGTTGAAGTGTCCGCTGGGGCCAACGTCCTGACTTTC
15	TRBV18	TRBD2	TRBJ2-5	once	CASSLGLAGGETQYF	TGTGCCAGCTCACTCGGACTAGCGGGAGGAGAGACCCAGTACTTC
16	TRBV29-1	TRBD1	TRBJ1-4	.	CSVAGGLGATNEKLFF	TGCAGCGTTGCAGGGGGCCTTGGGGCAACTAATGAAAAACTGTTTTTT
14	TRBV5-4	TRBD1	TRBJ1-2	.	CASSGRDRHYGYTF	TGTGCCAGCAGCGGCCGGGACAGGCACTATGGCTACACCTTC
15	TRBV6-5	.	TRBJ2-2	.	CASSKRSGSGGELFF	TGTGCCAGCAGTAAACGGTCGGGTTCGGGCGGGGAGCTGTTTTTT
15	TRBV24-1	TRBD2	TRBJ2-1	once	CATSDGLVTHNEQFF	TGTGCCACCAGTGATGGACTAGTAACCCACAATGAGCAGTTCTTC
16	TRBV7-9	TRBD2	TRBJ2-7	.	CASSASTSGPSYEQYF	TGTGCCAGCAGCGCATCGACTAGCGGGCCCTCCTACGAGCAGTACTTC
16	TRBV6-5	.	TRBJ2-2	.	CASSYSGGANTGELFF	TGTGCCAGCAGTTACTCAGGGGGAGCCAACACCGGGGAGCTGTTTTTT
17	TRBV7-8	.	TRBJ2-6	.	CASSPRGGRSGANVLTF	TGTGCCAGCAGCCCAAGAGGGGGTCGCTCTGGGGCCAACGTCCTGACTTTC
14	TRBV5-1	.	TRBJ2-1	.	CASSFGSNYNEQFF	TGCGCCAGCAGCTTTGGTAGCAACTACAATGAGCAGTTCTTC
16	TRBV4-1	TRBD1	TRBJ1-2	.	CASSQEGGGQAYGYTF	TGCGCCAGCAGCCAAGAAGGAGGTGGACAGGCCTATGGCTACACCTTC
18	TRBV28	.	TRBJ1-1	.	CASSFLGGRLVQGTEAFF	TGTGCCAGCAGTTTTCTCGGGGGGCGTTTAGTGCAGGGCACTGAAGCTTTCTTT
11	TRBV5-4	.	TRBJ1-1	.	CASSSIAEAFF	TGTGCCAGCAGCTCAATCGCTGAAGCTTTCTTT
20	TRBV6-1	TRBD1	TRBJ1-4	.	CASSEVMAIYIGTGYEKLFF	TGTGCCAGCAGTGAAGTGATGGCGATCTACATCGGGACAGGTTATGAAAAACTGTTTTTT
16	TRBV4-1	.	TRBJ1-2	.	CASSVPGSSENYGYTF	TGCGCCAGCAGCGTCCCAGGGAGCAGTGAAAACTATGGCTACACCTTC
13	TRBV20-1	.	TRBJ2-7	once	CSASKDGSYEQYF	TGCAGTGCTAGTAAAGACGGATCCTACGAGCAGTACTTC
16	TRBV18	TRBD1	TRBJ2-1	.	CASSPLRGQGDNEQFF	TGTGCCAGCTCACCATTAAGGGGGCAAGGGGACAATGAGCAGTTCTTC
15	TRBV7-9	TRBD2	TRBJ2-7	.	CASSPGLAGAGEQYF	TGTGCCAGCAGCCCTGGACTAGCGGGAGCGGGCGAGCAGTACTTC
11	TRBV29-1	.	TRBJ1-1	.	CSVEGGRMAFF	TGCAGCGTTGAAGGGGGACGTATGGCTTTCTTT
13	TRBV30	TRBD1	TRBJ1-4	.	CAQKGQGGEKLFF	TGTGCCCAAAAAGGACAGGGAGGTGAAAAACTGTTTTTT
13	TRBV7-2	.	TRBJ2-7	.	CASSLGLRYEQYF	TGTGCCAGCAGCTTAGGACTCCGCTACGAGCAGTACTTC
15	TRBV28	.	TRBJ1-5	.	CASSFAGSGNQPQHF	TGTGCCAGCAGTTTTGCCGGGTCTGGCAATCAGCCCCAGCATTTT
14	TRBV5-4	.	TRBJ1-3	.	CASSLGGVGNTIYF	TGTGCCAGCAGCTTGGGGGGGGTTGGAAACACCATATATTTT
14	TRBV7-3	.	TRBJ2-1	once	CASSLRRSMSEQFF	TGTGCCAGCAGCTTAAGGCGGAGTATGAGTGAGCAGTTCTTC
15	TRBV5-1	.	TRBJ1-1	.	CASSPSGAMNTEAFF	TGCGCCAGCAGCCCGTCGGGAGCCATGAACACTGAAGCTTTCTTT
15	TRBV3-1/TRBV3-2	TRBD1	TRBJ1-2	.	CASSQVPGTEEGYTF	TGTGCCAGCAGCCAAGTCCCCGGGACAGAGGAGGGCTACACCTTC
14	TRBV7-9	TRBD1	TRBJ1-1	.	CASSKGQGNTEAFF	TGTGCCAGCAGCAAAGGACAGGGGAACACTGAAGCTTTCTTT
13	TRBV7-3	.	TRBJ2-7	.	CASSLIGGYEQYF	TGTGCCAGCAGCTTAATCGGCGGCTACGAGCAGTACTTC
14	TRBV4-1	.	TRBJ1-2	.	CASSQSADSDGYTF	TGCGCCAGCAGCCAATCCGCAGATAGTGATGGCTACACCTTC
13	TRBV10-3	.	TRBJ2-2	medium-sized	CAISDRDTGELFF	TGTGCCATCAGTGACAGGGACACCGGGGAGCTGTTTTTT
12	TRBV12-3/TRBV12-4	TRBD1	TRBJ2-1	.	CASSPGQGIKFF	TGTGCCAGCAGTCCAGGACAGGGGATTAAGTTCTTC
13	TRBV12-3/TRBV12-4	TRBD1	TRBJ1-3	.	CASVRGGRNTIYF	TGTGCCAGCGTCAGGGGGGGAAGAAACACCATATATTTT
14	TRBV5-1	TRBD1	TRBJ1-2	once	CASSSTGTGDGYTF	TGCGCCAGCAGCTCAACCGGGACAGGGGACGGCTACACCTTC
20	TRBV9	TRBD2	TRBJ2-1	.	CASSPPEVVSGRVGPNEQFF	TGTGCCAGCAGCCCCCCCGAAGTGGTTAGCGGGAGGGTTGGCCCCAATGAGCAGTTCTTC
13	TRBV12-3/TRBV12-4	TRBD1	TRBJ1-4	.	CASRYRDREKLFF	TGTGCCAGCAGGTACCGGGACAGGGAAAAACTGTTTTTT
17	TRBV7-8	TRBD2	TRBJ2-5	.	CASSPSFAAGGLETQYF	TGTGCCAGCAGCCCCTCCTTTGCAGCGGGAGGTCTGGAGACCCAGTACTTC
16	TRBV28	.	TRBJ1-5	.	CASSLGLGGLGQPQHF	TGTGCCAGCAGTTTGGGCCTGGGGGGGCTAGGGCAGCCCCAGCATTTT